This T cell receptor (beta chain) was found in a study of blood T cell repertoires in COVID-19. In the authors' workflow: Amplification of reference gene primers was used by the study to estimate nucleated cell counts. Libraries were prepared by immunoSEQ multiplex PCR; TCRdb keeps only in-frame clonotypes and omits some of them. V, J and clone size are taken as reported in that table, and D and trimming were inferred from the DNA itself. Of tens of thousands of clones listed, around 87% are singletons. Unmatched junction bases numbered 4, after V lost 6 bases and J lost 4 bases. The CDR3 runs 13 residues. The germline gives CDR1 MDHEN, CDR2 SYDVKM.

Material: peripheral blood. The TCR was taken from a man aged 55 to 69 with active COVID-19. This chain joins TRBV28 and TRBJ1-1; 8 nucleotides match TRBD1. In nucleotides, the CDR3 is TGTGCCAGCAGATCAACAGGGGGCACTGAAGCTTTCTTT. It specifies CASRSTGGTEAFF.